What follows describes a single TCR beta chain. V gave up 2 bases and J gave up 1 base; unmatched junction bases: 9. CDR3 length equals 19 residues. The germline gives CDR1 SGHTA, CDR2 FQGNSA. In the original processing: Nucleated cell counts were estimated from reference gene primer amplification. The data were produced by immunoSEQ multiplex PCR, yet TCRdb's version contains in-frame clones alone and is incomplete. That table supplies the V and J calls and clone size; D and trimming were determined from the DNA. The data contain tens of thousands of clones, about nine tenths of them singletons. The data were obtained in a study of blood T cell repertoires in COVID-19. Looking at the study overall: The analysed material was cDNA or gDNA that came from T cells, B-cell-depleted T cells, or PBMCs.

What was sequenced was peripheral blood. The chain links TRBV7-2 to TRBJ2-5; TRBD2 matches 14 bases. This clonotype was obtained from a woman between 50 and 59 years old with active or convalescent COVID-19. The CDR3: CASSLIGTSGGLRQETQYF. DNA of the CDR3: TGTGCCAGCAGCTTAATAGGGACTAGCGGGGGCCTACGCCAAGAGACCCAGTACTTC.